This T cell receptor (beta chain) was identified in a study of post-analysis software for immune sequencing data. Whole-study results and caveats: The study found significantly lower normalized Chao1 diversity in multiple sclerosis patients than in controls. Clustering by F measure revealed strong co-clustering among samples prepared together in one batch. Controls had lower frequencies than patients of four or five TRBV segments, which included TRBV5-6, TRBV5-1 and TRBV20-1.

This CDR3 is 15 amino acids long. The germline CDR1 and CDR2 sequences are ENHRY and SYGVKD. As concerns this clonotype: The target antigen is unknown. Compared with germline, one end of the junction differs, possibly owing to a read error.

Unique molecular identifiers had been added to the TCR beta cDNA libraries. TCRdb re-called the PCR reads with MiXCR, one entry per CDR3 protein. The sample has 400,000 to 500,000 distinct CDR3 sequences; approximately 38% are singletons. The chain uses TRBV10-3 and TRBJ1-4; tentative D call: TRBD1 (6 bases). The sequence came from a girl between 2 and 10 years old with multiple sclerosis. Sample: blood. The chain's CDR3 is CAISDGQRPNEKRFF. The CDR3 nucleotides are TGTGCCATCAGTGATGGACAGCGCCCTAATGAAAAACGGTTTTTT.